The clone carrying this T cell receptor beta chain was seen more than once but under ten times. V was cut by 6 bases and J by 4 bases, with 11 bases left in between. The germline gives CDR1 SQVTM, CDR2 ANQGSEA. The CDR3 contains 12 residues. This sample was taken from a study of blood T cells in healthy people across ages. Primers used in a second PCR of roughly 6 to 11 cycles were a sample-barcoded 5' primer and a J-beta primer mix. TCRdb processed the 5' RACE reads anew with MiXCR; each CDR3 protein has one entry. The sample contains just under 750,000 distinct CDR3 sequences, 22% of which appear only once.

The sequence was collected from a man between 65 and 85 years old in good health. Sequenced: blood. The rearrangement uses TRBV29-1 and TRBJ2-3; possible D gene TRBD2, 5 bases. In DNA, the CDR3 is TGCAGCGTGGAGGTGGTTGCAGATACGCAGTATTTT. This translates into CSVEVVADTQYF.